This entry features one T cell receptor (beta chain) sequence. Its specificity is unknown. These data come from a study of CD8+ T cells in alopecia areata. Study details: Tofacitinib dosing lasted 6 to 18 months, which was then followed by 6 months off drug. Whole-study results and caveats: Higher clonality and more expanded CD8+ clones appeared in lesional than normal scalp.

Per the germline V gene, CDR1 is SNHLY and CDR2 is FYNNEI. The V and J ends lost 5 bases and 6 bases, in that order; junction bases with no gene match: 4. This CDR3 contains 12 residues. Sorted out of PBMCs were CD4+ T cells and CD8+ T cells. After isolation, RNA underwent reverse transcription to generate cDNA as the sequencing template. Clones were read by immunoSEQ multiplex PCR, and TCRdb kept only the in-frame ones, dropping some. Of some 210,000 clones in the sample, around three fifths were seen once. The chain has TRBV2 and TRBJ2-7, with TRBD1 identical over 7 bases. Sequencing was performed on CD4+ T cells sorted from blood, taken at week 0. The sequence was collected from a human donor with alopecia areata. The chain's CDR3 is CASSSDRVEQYF. CDR3 nucleotide sequence: TGTGCCAGCAGTAGCGACAGGGTCGAGCAGTACTTC.